This T cell receptor beta chain derives from a study of tumor-infiltrating lymphocytes in oesophageal squamous cell carcinoma (dated by TCRdb to about 2016). Worth noting for this clonotype: Its antigen is not yet known. Qualities for individual bases were not recorded, and no much larger clone is one base off.

The V end gives up 4 bases and the J end 10 bases, leaving 11 bases in the junction not matched to a gene. CDR1 SGHVS and CDR2 FNYEAQ were looked up in the germline V gene. The CDR3 holds 15 amino acids from the cysteine to the phenylalanine. Of the read, only the CDR3 DNA is kept; its 45 bases are in frame from base 1. Receptor libraries were prepared by PCR. The sequencer was an Illumina HiSeq 1500. TCRdb's own reprocessing of the public reads used fastp at Q25 and MiXCR and kept productive beta chains. For every CDR3 protein sequence, its rows merge into one entry that carries the most common genes and DNA. Within this sample are under 20,000 distinct CDR3 sequences, with around 50% of them counted one time only. The ten largest make up about a sixth of the sample.

Sequenced: esophageal tumor tissue. The chain is made from TRBV7-6 and TRBJ2-1, with TRBD1 identical over 9 junction bases. The TCR sequence derives from a male donor with esophageal squamous cell carcinoma. The CDR3 region: CASSYRGQGTYEQFF. The DNA sequence is TGTGCCAGCAGCTACAGGGGACAGGGTACCTACGAGCAGTTCTTC.